The next 20 T cell receptor beta chains were all read from a single sample in a study of response to subunit inactivated influenza vaccine. One entry per CDR3 protein results from TCRdb running MiXCR on the RT-PCR reads. The repertoire consists of a few hundred thousand distinct CDR3 sequences, with roughly 22% occurring once and the leading ten covering about a tenth. Here the sequenced sample was PBMCs from blood, taken around 22 months after vaccination. These receptors originate from a man in his fifties or sixties who received an inactivated influenza vaccine.

Only a few counts were recorded for this clonotype. With a much larger clone just one base away, this may be a read error. This chain links TRBV12-3 or TRBV12-4 with TRBJ2-5; tentatively, D is TRBD1 (5 bases). The CDR3 runs 13 residues. V gave up 3 bases and J gave up 0 bases, with 5 bases separating them. The CDR3, as DNA: TGTGCCAGCAGTTTCAGGGACCAAGAGACCCAGTACTTC. Its translation is CASSFRDQETQYF.

The chain is built from TRBV29-1 and TRBJ2-5; tentatively, D is TRBD2 (6 bases). V was shortened by 2 bases and J by 5 bases, with 12 bases between the two germline ends. The CDR3 spans 13 residues. The germline gives CDR1 SQVTM, CDR2 ANQGSEA. The CDR3 region has the DNA TGCAGCGTTGAACACGGGAGATATGAGACCCAGTACTTC. This sequence encodes CSVEHGRYETQYF. The variable domain in full, with the rest retrieved from reference TRBV29-1 and TRBJ2-5, is SAVISQKPSRDICQRGTSLTIQCQVDSQVTMMFWYRQQPGQSLTLIATANQGSEATYESGFVIDKFPISRPNLTFSTLTVSNMSPEDSSIYLCSVEHGRYETQYFGPGTRLLVL.

This clonotype showed up just a few times. V usage is TRBV5-6 and J usage is TRBJ1-1, with 7 bases matching TRBD1. This CDR3 has 16 amino acids. Trimming removed 4 bases from V and 0 bases from J; junction bases left unmatched: 9. Germline CDR1 and CDR2: SGHDT and YYEEEE. The CDR3 spells CASSRRTGLMNTEAFF. The CDR3 region has the DNA TGTGCCAGCAGCCGTAGGACAGGCTTGATGAACACTGAAGCTTTCTTT.

The genes are TRBV19 and TRBJ1-1; D gene ambiguous. V was trimmed by 4 bases and J by 5 bases, leaving 11 bases between them. The CDR3 contains 13 residues. The germline V gene encodes CDR1 LNHDA and CDR2 SQIVND (reference sequence). Written as DNA, the CDR3 is TGTGCCAGTAGTAAACTCAGAGGGACTGAAGCTTTCTTT. Protein: CASSKLRGTEAFF.

On this clonotype: Without the conserved terminal phenylalanine or tryptophan, this CDR3 likely stems from a read error. The genes are TRBV4-3 and TRBJ1-2; perhaps TRBD1 as D (6 bases). V lost 0 bases and J 7 bases, leaving 18 bases between the germline ends. Per the germline V gene, CDR1 is LGHNA and CDR2 is YSLEER. The CDR3 loop spans 16 amino acids. The CDR3 sequence is CASSQDEWGARFGYTL. As DNA, the CDR3 is TGCGCCAGCAGCCAAGATGAGTGGGGGGCCCGCTTTGGCTACACCCTC.

This clonotype appeared many times. The CDR3 DNA is TGCAGCGCAAAAGATACAGGGGTCGAGCAGTACTTC. Amino acids: CSAKDTGVEQYF. This chain connects TRBV29-1 to TRBJ2-7; 7 nucleotides line up with TRBD1. The ends lost 7 bases at V and 6 bases at J; junction bases unmatched: 9. The CDR3 runs 12 residues. Germline values: CDR1 SQVTM, CDR2 ANQGSEA.

This clonotype has more than one count but fewer than ten. The gene calls are TRBV12-3 or TRBV12-4 and TRBJ2-2; TRBD2 might be the D (6 bases). The length of the CDR3 is 14 residues. V lost 4 bases and J lost 1, with 7 bases in between. The CDR3 DNA reads TGTGCCAGCAGTTGGGGGGAGAACACCGGGGAGCTGTTTTTT. Its translation is CASSWGENTGELFF.

Only a few counts were recorded for this clonotype. The chain links TRBV3-1 to TRBJ1-1; the D gene is possibly TRBD1 (6 bases). The CDR3 extends over 12 amino acids. V lost 2 bases to trimming and J lost 8 bases, with 9 bases between them. Looked up from germline, CDR1 is LGHDT and CDR2 is YNNKEL (reference sequence). CDR3 amino acids: CASSQQGREAFF. Written as DNA, the CDR3 is TGTGCCAGCAGCCAACAGGGGAGGGAAGCTTTCTTT.

The chain joins TRBV7-2 to TRBJ1-1, with 11 bases identical to TRBD1. The CDR3 runs to 14 residues. Germline-derived CDR1 and CDR2 are SGHTA and FQGNSA. Trimming cost V 4 bases and J 8 bases; bases outside gene matches: 6. The CDR3 bases are TGTGCCAGCAGCTGGGGACAGGGGGAAGGGGAAGCTTTCTTT. It encodes CASSWGQGEGEAFF.

This chain connects TRBV4-1 to TRBJ1-4, with 10 bases that match TRBD1. Germline-derived CDR1 and CDR2 are MGHRA and YSYEKL. V was clipped by 1 base and J by 6 bases; unmatched bases: 2. The CDR3 length is 15 residues. CDR3 nucleotides: TGCGCCAGCAGCCAAGGCGACAGGGGGCATGAAAAACTGTTTTTT. As protein: CASSQGDRGHEKLFF.

This chain uses TRBV29-1 with TRBJ2-4; 11 bases are a match to TRBD1. CDR3 length equals 14 residues. Germline V gene lookup returns CDR1 SQVTM and CDR2 ANQGSEA. J lost 11 bases, V lost 3 bases, and 9 bases had no gene match. Here the CDR3 reads CSVDLGQGETVQYF. The CDR3 DNA is TGCAGCGTTGATTTGGGACAGGGGGAAACTGTTCAGTACTTC.

This clonotype was picked up many times. In DNA form, the CDR3 reads TGCAGCGTTGAAGCCCACCGGGGAGAAAAACTGTTTTTT. Its protein product is CSVEAHRGEKLFF. The rearrangement links TRBV29-1 to TRBJ1-4; D is uncertain. Germline lookup yields CDR1 SQVTM and CDR2 ANQGSEA. The CDR3 runs 13 residues. The V and J ends lost 1 base and 8 bases respectively, with 11 bases between them.

This clonotype turned up a few times. The chain joins TRBV4-3 to TRBJ1-6; D not resolved. Germline lookup yields CDR1 LGHNA and CDR2 YSLEER. V lost 0 bases and J 3 bases, leaving 6 bases between the germline ends. This CDR3 is 15 amino acids long. As DNA, the CDR3 is TGCGCCAGCAGCCAAGACCCCGACTATAATTCACCCCTCCACTTT. As protein: CASSQDPDYNSPLHF.

The genes are TRBV29-1 and TRBJ1-2; no reliable D call. V lost 0 bases and J 4 bases, leaving 9 bases between the germline ends. Germline values: CDR1 SQVTM, CDR2 ANQGSEA. There are 13 residues in the CDR3. The CDR3 coding sequence is TGCAGCGTTGAAGAGCAGGCCACCTATGGCTACACCTTC. Residues: CSVEEQATYGYTF. Full variable domain (outside the CDR3, taken from reference TRBV29-1 and TRBJ1-2): SAVISQKPSRDICQRGTSLTIQCQVDSQVTMMFWYRQQPGQSLTLIATANQGSEATYESGFVIDKFPISRPNLTFSTLTVSNMSPEDSSIYLCSVEEQATYGYTFGSGTRLTVV.

This chain connects TRBV6-1 to TRBJ1-1, with D perhaps TRBD1 (6 bases). The CDR3 contains 15 residues. The germline CDR1 and CDR2 sequences are MNHNS and SASEGT. Trimming removed 8 bases at V and 4 bases at J, with 20 bases between. CDR3 in amino acids: CASLRGGDRFTEAFF. The DNA for the CDR3 is TGTGCCAGCCTTCGAGGGGGGGATCGTTTCACTGAAGCTTTCTTT.

The chain employs TRBV5-1 and TRBJ2-3, with 7 bases fitting TRBD1. Trimming cost V 0 bases and J 6 bases; bases outside gene matches: 4. The CDR3 consists of 14 residues. The V gene's germline CDR1 is SGHRS and CDR2 YFSETQ. Here the CDR3 DNA reads TGCGCCAGCAGCTTGGCGTACAGGGGTGATACGCAGTATTTT. As protein: CASSLAYRGDTQYF.

The V call is TRBV20-1, the J call TRBJ2-7; no definite D call. Trimming pared 0 bases from V and 3 bases from J, leaving 3 bases between. CDR1 and CDR2 from the germline V gene are DFQATT and SNEGSKA (reference sequence). This CDR3 has 11 amino acids. CDR3 protein: CSARDFYEQYF. The CDR3 nucleotides read TGCAGTGCTAGAGACTTCTACGAGCAGTACTTC.

The chain is built from TRBV6-2 or TRBV6-3 and TRBJ1-5; no firm D call. This CDR3 comprises 14 residues. Trimming removed 5 bases from V and 7 bases from J, with 15 bases in between. Germline V gene lookup returns CDR1 MNHEY and CDR2 SVGEGT. CDR3 loop: CASSIGRSDQPQHF. For the CDR3, the DNA is TGTGCCAGCAGTATAGGTCGGTCCGACCAGCCCCAGCATTTT.

This rearrangement joins TRBV7-8 to TRBJ1-2; TRBD1 matches 8 bases. CDR3 length: 18 amino acids. Looked up from germline, CDR1 is SGHVS and CDR2 is FQNEAQ. V shed 0 bases and J 2 bases; nucleotides not matched to a gene: 11. CDR3 DNA: TGTGCCAGCAGCTTAGCGCGTTTTACAGGGGGAGTGAACTATGGCTACACCTTC. Its translation: CASSLARFTGGVNYGYTF.

This clonotype was seen a single time. This chain joins TRBV5-1 and TRBJ2-1; TRBD2 is a possible D gene (6 bases). Trimming removed 0 bases at V and 10 bases at J, with 14 bases between. The CDR3 extends over 14 amino acids. Germline V gene data show CDR1 as SGHRS and CDR2 as YFSETQ. The CDR3 sequence: CASSLEGSRGEQFF. The CDR3 DNA reads TGCGCCAGCAGCTTGGAGGGTAGCCGGGGGGAGCAGTTCTTC. Full variable domain (rest looked up from reference TRBV5-1 and TRBJ2-1): KAGVTQTPRYLIKTRGQQVTLSCSPISGHRSVSWYQQTPGQGLQFLFEYFSETQRNKGNFPGRFSGRQFSNSRSEMNVSTLELGDSALYLCASSLEGSRGEQFFGPGTRLTVL.